This T cell receptor (beta chain) is drawn from a study of radiation and T cells in renal cell carcinoma. The germline V and J ends were trimmed by 4 bases and 1 base, with 14 bases remaining between them. The germline CDR1 and CDR2 sequences are SQVTM and ANQGSEA. The length of the CDR3 is 15 residues. Time point reported: baseline pretreatment blood. The treatment is: 15 Gy SBRT to primary tumor, nephrectomy 4 weeks later. The tumor was a clear cell renal cell carcinoma. Data came from immunoSEQ multiplex PCR; TCRdb stores just in-frame clones and leaves some out. The sample records approximately 100,000 clones, about 88% being singletons.

The receptor comes from a man aged 50-59 years with renal cell carcinoma. The material was blood, obtained from a patient whose treatment included radiotherapy and nephrectomy. The chain joins TRBV29-1 to TRBJ2-1; D is unresolved. As DNA, the CDR3 is TGCAGCGTTGTCACGGGCCCTCTATCCTACAATGAGCAGTTCTTC. Translating gives CSVVTGPLSYNEQFF.